The following is a T cell receptor (beta chain) sequence with its context. Trimming took off 3 bases at V and 4 bases at J, with 12 bases between the two ends. This CDR3 region has 14 residues. Germline V gene lookup returns CDR1 SGHAT and CDR2 FQDESV (reference sequence). The data were taken from a study of blood T cells in healthy people across ages. Using a J-beta primer mix together with a sample-barcoded 5' primer, a second PCR was run for roughly 7 to 11 cycles. A template-switch adaptor containing 12 random nucleotides labeled each cDNA molecule. TCRdb re-called the 5' RACE reads with MiXCR, one entry per CDR3 protein. The data show roughly 680,000 distinct CDR3 sequences, with more than 45% seen just once and approximately 13% held by the top ten.

Input material: blood. The TCR comes from a woman of 80 years or more in good health. This chain uses TRBV11-1 with TRBJ1-2; D ambiguous. The CDR3 nucleotides read TGTGCCAGCAGCTTTAGGTGGCAAGGCTATGGCTACACCTTC. Its translation is CASSFRWQGYGYTF.